This T cell receptor beta chain originates from a study of CD8 T cells in ankylosing spondylitis. General study points: In ankylosing spondylitis blood, a motif of seven or eight highly homologous TCR beta variants appeared characteristic.

Using its own MiXCR run on the 5' RACE reads, TCRdb lists one record per CDR3 protein. The data show under 250,000 distinct CDR3 sequences, approximately 7.3% seen once. Germline values: CDR1 MNHEY, CDR2 SMNVEV (reference sequence). V was pared by 5 bases and J by 2 bases, with 10 bases between. This CDR3 comprises 13 residues. This clonotype has only a few counts. Its antigen is unknown. The origin of this receptor is a male donor with ankylosing spondylitis. The specimen was blood, either unsorted or a sorted T cell fraction (not recorded which). This chain connects TRBV27 to TRBJ2-7; maybe TRBD2 (5 bases). The CDR3 protein is CASSSGHPYEQYF. DNA of the CDR3: TGTGCCAGCAGTAGCGGTCACCCCTACGAGCAGTACTTC.